A selection of T cell receptor beta chains follows, all from one sample in a study of cytomegalovirus exposure and HLA in healthy donors. This table comes from immunoSEQ multiplex PCR, and its TCRdb copy is limited to in-frame clones, with some not included. Here the sample spans 120,000 or so clones, approximately 90% being singletons. Sequencing was carried out using PBMCs. The receptors were gathered from a man aged 18 to 30 in good health and CMV-seropositive. CDR3s include the opening cysteine and the closing phenylalanine or tryptophan. Fields, in order: V gene, D gene, J gene, clone size, CDR3 DNA, CDR3 protein. D genes are given only for firm matches. Clone size is stated in some rows and not others, as once, few, many or a class when expanded.

V gene: TRBV2; D gene: TRBD1; J gene: TRBJ2-3; clone size: NA; CDR3 DNA: TGTGCCAGCAGTGTGTACAGGGGTAGGACAGATACGCAGTATTTT; CDR3 protein: CASSVYRGRTDTQYF
V gene: TRBV27; D gene: TRBD2; J gene: TRBJ2-3; clone size: NA; CDR3 DNA: TGTGCCAGCACCTCGCGGGGGGCTAGAGATACGCAGTATTTT; CDR3 protein: CASTSRGARDTQYF
V gene: TRBV6-1; D gene: TRBD1; J gene: TRBJ1-2; clone size: NA; CDR3 DNA: TGTGCCAGCAGGGGGCAGGGGGATGGCTACACCTTC; CDR3 protein: CASRGQGDGYTF
V gene: TRBV19; D gene: NA; J gene: TRBJ1-2; clone size: NA; CDR3 DNA: TGTGCCAGTAGTGTCAGGGTCGCCGCAAACTATGGCTACACCTTC; CDR3 protein: CASSVRVAANYGYTF
V gene: TRBV4-1; D gene: NA; J gene: TRBJ2-3; clone size: NA; CDR3 DNA: TGCGCCAGCAGCCTGACAGGTGGTGATACGCAGTATTTT; CDR3 protein: CASSLTGGDTQYF
V gene: TRBV19; D gene: NA; J gene: TRBJ1-2; clone size: NA; CDR3 DNA: TGTGCCAGTAGTCCCGAGGGCTTCAGCTACACCTTC; CDR3 protein: CASSPEGFSYTF
V gene: TRBV27; D gene: TRBD1; J gene: TRBJ2-7; clone size: NA; CDR3 DNA: TGTGCCAGCAGTCCGGGACAGGGGAGGAACGAGCAGTACTTC; CDR3 protein: CASSPGQGRNEQYF
V gene: TRBV27; D gene: TRBD1; J gene: TRBJ1-2; clone size: NA; CDR3 DNA: TGTGCCAGCAGTTTCGGACAGGGCTATGGCTACACCTTC; CDR3 protein: CASSFGQGYGYTF
V gene: TRBV11-2; D gene: TRBD2; J gene: TRBJ2-1; clone size: NA; CDR3 DNA: TGTGCCAGCAGCCGGACTAGCTGGAATGAGCAGTTCTTC; CDR3 protein: CASSRTSWNEQFF
V gene: TRBV19; D gene: NA; J gene: TRBJ2-5; clone size: NA; CDR3 DNA: TGTGCCAGTAGTACTTCAGGGGCGTTTTTAGAGACCCAGTACTTC; CDR3 protein: CASSTSGAFLETQYF
V gene: TRBV29-1; D gene: TRBD1; J gene: TRBJ2-6; clone size: NA; CDR3 DNA: TGCAGCGTTTGGGACAGGGGGCTTGGTGGGGCCAACGTCCTGACTTTC; CDR3 protein: CSVWDRGLGGANVLTF
V gene: TRBV7-2; D gene: NA; J gene: TRBJ2-5; clone size: NA; CDR3 DNA: TGTGCCAGCAGCTTAGACCTTCTTCGGTTTGAGCCCCAGTACTTC; CDR3 protein: CASSLDLLRFEPQYF
V gene: TRBV28; D gene: NA; J gene: TRBJ1-5; clone size: once; CDR3 DNA: TGTGCCAGCAGTTCTTTGTCTAGGCAGCCCCAGCATTTT; CDR3 protein: CASSSLSRQPQHF
V gene: TRBV4-1; D gene: NA; J gene: TRBJ2-5; clone size: NA; CDR3 DNA: TGCGCCAGCAGCCAAGATCGAACCCTTACGGGGGAGACCCAGTACTTC; CDR3 protein: CASSQDRTLTGETQYF
V gene: TRBV5-1; D gene: TRBD1; J gene: TRBJ2-1; clone size: NA; CDR3 DNA: TGCGCCAGCAGCTTGGATGGCAGGGGGTATGAGCAGTTCTTC; CDR3 protein: CASSLDGRGYEQFF
V gene: TRBV2; D gene: NA; J gene: TRBJ1-5; clone size: once; CDR3 DNA: TGTGCCAGCAGTGAGTCGGGTCAGCCCCAGCATTTT; CDR3 protein: CASSESGQPQHF
V gene: TRBV7-8; D gene: TRBD2; J gene: TRBJ2-5; clone size: NA; CDR3 DNA: TGTGCCAGCTCAGACCGGGCGGGGGGACCCTTAAGAGGGACCCAGTACTTC; CDR3 protein: CASSDRAGGPLRGTQYF
V gene: TRBV6-4; D gene: NA; J gene: TRBJ2-3; clone size: NA; CDR3 DNA: TGTGCCAGCAGTGAATCAGCGGGTGCAGATACGCAGTATTTT; CDR3 protein: CASSESAGADTQYF
V gene: TRBV6-1; D gene: TRBD2; J gene: TRBJ2-3; clone size: once; CDR3 DNA: TGTGCCAGCAGTTTAGCGGGGGGGCTCACAGATACGCAGTATTTT; CDR3 protein: CASSLAGGLTDTQYF
V gene: TRBV27; D gene: NA; J gene: TRBJ1-2; clone size: NA; CDR3 DNA: TGTGCCAGCAGCGTCAGGCCCTATGGCTACACCTTC; CDR3 protein: CASSVRPYGYTF
V gene: TRBV2; D gene: NA; J gene: TRBJ1-4; clone size: NA; CDR3 DNA: TGTGCCAGCAGTCGAGCAACACGGGATGGTGAAAAACTGTTTTTT; CDR3 protein: CASSRATRDGEKLFF
V gene: TRBV27; D gene: TRBD1; J gene: TRBJ2-3; clone size: NA; CDR3 DNA: TGTGCCAGCAGTCACAGGGGGCGCACAGATACGCAGTATTTT; CDR3 protein: CASSHRGRTDTQYF
V gene: TRBV11-2; D gene: NA; J gene: TRBJ1-3; clone size: NA; CDR3 DNA: TGTGCCAGCAGCTTATCATGGGGCGACGGCACCATATATTTT; CDR3 protein: CASSLSWGDGTIYF
V gene: TRBV28; D gene: NA; J gene: TRBJ2-7; clone size: NA; CDR3 DNA: TGTGCCAGCAGTTTTCTGACTCGGTGGTACGAGCAGTACTTC; CDR3 protein: CASSFLTRWYEQYF
V gene: TRBV9; D gene: NA; J gene: TRBJ2-1; clone size: NA; CDR3 DNA: TGTGCCAGCAGCGCCTTCCACAATGAGCAGTTCTTC; CDR3 protein: CASSAFHNEQFF
V gene: TRBV6-1; D gene: NA; J gene: TRBJ1-5; clone size: NA; CDR3 DNA: TGTGCCAGCAGTGAAGTCGGGGGAATAGCGAATCAGCCCCAGCATTTT; CDR3 protein: CASSEVGGIANQPQHF
V gene: TRBV5-4; D gene: TRBD2; J gene: TRBJ2-5; clone size: NA; CDR3 DNA: TGTGCCAGCAGCTTAGCGGGGGGGAGCCAAGAGACCCAGTACTTC; CDR3 protein: CASSLAGGSQETQYF
V gene: TRBV11-2; D gene: TRBD1; J gene: TRBJ2-7; clone size: NA; CDR3 DNA: TGTGCCAGCAGCAGGACAGGGAGAATCGACGAGCAGTACTTC; CDR3 protein: CASSRTGRIDEQYF
V gene: TRBV7-9; D gene: TRBD2; J gene: TRBJ2-4; clone size: NA; CDR3 DNA: TGTGCCAGCAGTCAGATTCGGGGGGGAAGTGACATTCAGTACTTC; CDR3 protein: CASSQIRGGSDIQYF
V gene: TRBV15; D gene: TRBD1; J gene: TRBJ2-2; clone size: NA; CDR3 DNA: TGTGCCACCAGCAGGGACAGGGGCGATAACACCGGGGAGCTGTTTTTT; CDR3 protein: CATSRDRGDNTGELFF
V gene: TRBV28; D gene: NA; J gene: TRBJ1-5; clone size: few; CDR3 DNA: TGTGCCAGCAGCTACTCTAGGGGGTATCAGCCCCAGCATTTT; CDR3 protein: CASSYSRGYQPQHF
V gene: TRBV4-2; D gene: NA; J gene: TRBJ2-3; clone size: NA; CDR3 DNA: TGTGCCAGCAGCCAAGTCTCTAGCACAGATACGCAGTATTTT; CDR3 protein: CASSQVSSTDTQYF
V gene: TRBV5-1; D gene: NA; J gene: TRBJ2-7; clone size: NA; CDR3 DNA: TGCGCCAGCAGCTTGGGGGACTTCTCCTACGAGCAGTACTTC; CDR3 protein: CASSLGDFSYEQYF
V gene: TRBV5-6; D gene: TRBD1; J gene: TRBJ1-2; clone size: NA; CDR3 DNA: TGTGCCAGCAGCTTGGGGCAGGGGGCTATGTATGACTATGGCTACACCTTC; CDR3 protein: CASSLGQGAMYDYGYTF
V gene: TRBV21-1; D gene: NA; J gene: TRBJ2-1; clone size: NA; CDR3 DNA: TGTGCCAGCAGCCGCCACCTGACTAGCGGGGGGGCCTGGGAGCAGTTCTTC; CDR3 protein: CASSRHLTSGGAWEQFF
V gene: TRBV7-9; D gene: NA; J gene: TRBJ1-1; clone size: once; CDR3 DNA: TGTGCCAGCAGCTTAGCGGCAGATGAAGCTTTCTTT; CDR3 protein: CASSLAADEAFF
V gene: TRBV10-1; D gene: TRBD1; J gene: TRBJ1-1; clone size: NA; CDR3 DNA: TGCGCCAGCAGTTCCGACAGGGGGGTTACTGAAGCTTTCTTT; CDR3 protein: CASSSDRGVTEAFF
V gene: TRBV6-1; D gene: NA; J gene: TRBJ2-5; clone size: once; CDR3 DNA: TGTGCCAGCAGCGAACGCTACAGGACAGTCCAAGAGACCCAGTACTTC; CDR3 protein: CASSERYRTVQETQYF
V gene: TRBV7-2; D gene: NA; J gene: TRBJ1-2; clone size: NA; CDR3 DNA: TGTGCCAGCAGCTTAGGGACTGACTATGGCTACACCTTC; CDR3 protein: CASSLGTDYGYTF
V gene: TRBV5-8; D gene: NA; J gene: TRBJ2-2; clone size: NA; CDR3 DNA: TGTGCCAGCAGCCCCGGCGGGGGCAGGGAAGTTTATGGTAACGGGGAGCTGTTTTTT; CDR3 protein: CASSPGGGREVYGNGELFF